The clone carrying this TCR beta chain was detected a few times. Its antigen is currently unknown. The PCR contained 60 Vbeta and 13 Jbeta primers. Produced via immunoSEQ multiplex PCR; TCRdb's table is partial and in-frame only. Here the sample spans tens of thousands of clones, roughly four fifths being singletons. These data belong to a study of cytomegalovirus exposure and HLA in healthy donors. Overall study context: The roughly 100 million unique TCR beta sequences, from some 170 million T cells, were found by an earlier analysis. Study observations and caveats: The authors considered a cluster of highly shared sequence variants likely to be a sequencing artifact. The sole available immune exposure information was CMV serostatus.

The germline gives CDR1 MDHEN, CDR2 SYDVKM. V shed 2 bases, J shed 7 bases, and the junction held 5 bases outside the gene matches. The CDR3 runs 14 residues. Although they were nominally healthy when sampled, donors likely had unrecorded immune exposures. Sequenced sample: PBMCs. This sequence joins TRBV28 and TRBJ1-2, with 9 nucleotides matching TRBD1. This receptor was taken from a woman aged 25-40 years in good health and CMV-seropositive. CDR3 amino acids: CASSLEQGAAGYTF. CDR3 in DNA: TGTGCCAGCAGTTTAGAACAGGGGGCTGCTGGCTACACCTTC.